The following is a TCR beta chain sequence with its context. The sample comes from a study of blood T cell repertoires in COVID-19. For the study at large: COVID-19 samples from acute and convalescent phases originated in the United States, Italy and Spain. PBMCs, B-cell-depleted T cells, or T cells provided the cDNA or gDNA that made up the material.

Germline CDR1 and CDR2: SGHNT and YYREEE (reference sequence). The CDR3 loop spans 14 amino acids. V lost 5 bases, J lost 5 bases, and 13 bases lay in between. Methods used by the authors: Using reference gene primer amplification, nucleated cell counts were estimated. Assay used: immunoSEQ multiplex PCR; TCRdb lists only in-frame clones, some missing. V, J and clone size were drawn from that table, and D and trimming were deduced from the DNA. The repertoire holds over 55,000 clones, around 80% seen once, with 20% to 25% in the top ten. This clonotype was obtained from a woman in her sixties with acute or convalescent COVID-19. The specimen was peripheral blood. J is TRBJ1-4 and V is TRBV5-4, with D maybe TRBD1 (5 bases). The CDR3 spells CASRTDTQNEKLFF. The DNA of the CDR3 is TGTGCCAGCAGGACGGACACCCAGAATGAAAAACTGTTTTTT.